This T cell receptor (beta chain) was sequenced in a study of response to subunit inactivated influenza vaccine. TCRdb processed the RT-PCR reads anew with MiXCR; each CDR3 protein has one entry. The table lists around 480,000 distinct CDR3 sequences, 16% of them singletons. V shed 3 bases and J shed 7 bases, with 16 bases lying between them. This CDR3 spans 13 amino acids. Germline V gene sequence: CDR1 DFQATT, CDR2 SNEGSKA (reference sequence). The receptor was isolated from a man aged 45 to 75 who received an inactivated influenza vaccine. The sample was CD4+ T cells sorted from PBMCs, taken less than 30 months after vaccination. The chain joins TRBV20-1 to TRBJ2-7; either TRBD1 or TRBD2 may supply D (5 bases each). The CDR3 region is CSASLLGAREQYF. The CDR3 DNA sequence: TGCAGTGCTAGCCTTCTCGGGGCGAGAGAGCAGTACTTC.